The present T cell receptor (beta chain) was sequenced within a study of beta chain features in type 1 diabetes. A note on this clone: Its antigen is unidentified.

Regarding the study as a whole: PCR might favor shorter templates, but any such skew would affect patients and controls equally. Any HLA effect on TCRB rearrangement was left unresolved by small sub-analyses. A pattern of fewer insertions and more deletions at VDJ junctions was seen in type 1 diabetes patients.

TCRB transcripts that were expressed got sequenced, as all of the isolated RNA had been reverse transcribed. TCRdb's copy holds only in-frame clones and misses some; the assay was immunoSEQ multiplex PCR. The sample lists approximately 470,000 clones, 30% occurring once. The trim removed 0 bases at V and 14 bases at J, leaving 10 bases unmatched. Germline CDR1 SQVTM, CDR2 ANQGSEA. The CDR3 sequence is 14 residues long. The source of this sequence is a man aged 18 to 30 in good health. Sequenced: naive CD4+ T cells from blood. This chain uses TRBV29-1 with TRBJ2-4, with 10 bases aligning to TRBD2. CDR3 sequence (DNA): TGCAGCGTTGAAGAACAGGCTAGCGGGGGCCTCAAGTACTTC. Translated, it gives CSVEEQASGGLKYF.